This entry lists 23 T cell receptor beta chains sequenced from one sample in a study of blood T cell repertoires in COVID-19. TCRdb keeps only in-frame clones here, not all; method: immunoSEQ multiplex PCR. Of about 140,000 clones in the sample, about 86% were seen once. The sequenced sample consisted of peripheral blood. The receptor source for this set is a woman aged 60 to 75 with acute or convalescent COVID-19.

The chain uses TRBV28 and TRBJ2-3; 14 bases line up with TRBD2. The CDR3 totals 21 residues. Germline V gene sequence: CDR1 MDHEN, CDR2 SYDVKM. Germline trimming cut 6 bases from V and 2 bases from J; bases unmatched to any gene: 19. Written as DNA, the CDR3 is TGTGCCAGCAGCTCCAGAAATCTCCTGACTAGCGGGGGGGCCGCCACAGATACGCAGTATTTT. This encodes CASSSRNLLTSGGAATDTQYF.

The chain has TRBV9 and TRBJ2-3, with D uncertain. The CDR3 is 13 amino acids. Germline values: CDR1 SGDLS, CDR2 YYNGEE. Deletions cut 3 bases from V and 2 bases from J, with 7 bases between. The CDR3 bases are TGTGCCAGCAGCGCTCTATCCACAGATACGCAGTATTTT. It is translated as CASSALSTDTQYF.

The CDR3 region has the DNA TGTGCCTGGAGTGTAGGGACTTTAAAGGGATCAGCCCAGCATTTT. As protein: CAWSVGTLKGSAQHF. This sequence joins TRBV30 and TRBJ1-5; D possibly corresponds to TRBD1 (5 bases). V shed 0 bases and J shed 11 bases, with 20 bases lying between them. This CDR3 region has 15 residues. Germline lookup yields CDR1 GTSNPN and CDR2 SVGIG (reference sequence).

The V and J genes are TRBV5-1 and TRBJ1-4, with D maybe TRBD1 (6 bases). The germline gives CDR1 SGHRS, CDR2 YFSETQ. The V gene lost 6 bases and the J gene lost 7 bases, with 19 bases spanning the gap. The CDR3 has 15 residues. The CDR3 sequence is CASTVGGGVGEKLFF. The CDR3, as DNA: TGCGCCAGCACAGTTGGGGGGGGCGTTGGTGAAAAACTGTTTTTT.

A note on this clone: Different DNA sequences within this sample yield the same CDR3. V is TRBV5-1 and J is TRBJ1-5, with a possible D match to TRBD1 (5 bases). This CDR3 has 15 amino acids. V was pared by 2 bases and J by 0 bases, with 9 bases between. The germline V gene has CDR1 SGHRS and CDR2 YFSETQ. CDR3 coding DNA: TGCGCCAGCAGCTTAGACAGTTATAGCAATCAGCCCCAGCATTTT. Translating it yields CASSLDSYSNQPQHF.

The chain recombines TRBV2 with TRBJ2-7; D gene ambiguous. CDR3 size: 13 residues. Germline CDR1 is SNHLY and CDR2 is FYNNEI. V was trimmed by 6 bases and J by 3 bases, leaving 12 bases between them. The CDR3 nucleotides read TGTGCCAGCAGCGCCAGATTCCGCTACGAGCAGTACTTC. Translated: CASSARFRYEQYF.

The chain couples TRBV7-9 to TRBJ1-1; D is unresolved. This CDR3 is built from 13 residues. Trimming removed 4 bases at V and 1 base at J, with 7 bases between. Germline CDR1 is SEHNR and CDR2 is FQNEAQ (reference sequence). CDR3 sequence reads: CASSSNWNTEAFF. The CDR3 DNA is TGTGCCAGCAGCTCGAACTGGAACACTGAAGCTTTCTTT.

CDR3 sequence reads: CASSLAGTTSTDTQYF. The DNA for the CDR3 is TGTGCCAGCAGCCTTGCTGGGACTACTAGCACAGATACGCAGTATTTT. The chain links TRBV5-4 to TRBJ2-3, with TRBD2 identical over 7 bases. Losses at the gene ends were 4 bases for V and 0 bases for J; bases not matched to a gene: 8. This CDR3 is built from 16 residues. CDR1 is SGHNT, CDR2 YYREEE, per germline (reference sequence).

CDR3 DNA sequence: TGTGCCAGCAGCCAAGGACTAGCGGGGGGAGGGCAAGAGACCCAGTACTTC. Encoded protein: CASSQGLAGGGQETQYF. This chain connects TRBV4-2 to TRBJ2-5; 13 bases line up with TRBD2. J lost 2 bases, V lost 1 base, and 4 bases had no gene match. Per germline, CDR1 LGHNA and CDR2 YNFKEQ. CDR3 length: 17 residues.

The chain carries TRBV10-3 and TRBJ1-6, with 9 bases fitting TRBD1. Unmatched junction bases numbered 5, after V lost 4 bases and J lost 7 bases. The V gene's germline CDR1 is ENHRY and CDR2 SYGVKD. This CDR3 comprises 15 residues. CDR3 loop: CAISGSGTGNSPLHF. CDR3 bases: TGTGCCATCAGTGGGTCCGGGACAGGGAATTCACCCCTCCACTTT.

In nucleotides, the CDR3 is TGTGCCACCAAGCTTGCGGCGACAGGGAGGTTTGATACGCAGTATTTT. Translating it yields CATKLAATGRFDTQYF. This chain uses TRBV5-3 with TRBJ2-3, with a weak D call TRBD1 (7 bases). TRBV5-3 qualifies as an ORF whose function is uncertain. V dropped 9 bases and J dropped 6 bases, with 26 bases sitting between them. The CDR3 spans 16 residues.

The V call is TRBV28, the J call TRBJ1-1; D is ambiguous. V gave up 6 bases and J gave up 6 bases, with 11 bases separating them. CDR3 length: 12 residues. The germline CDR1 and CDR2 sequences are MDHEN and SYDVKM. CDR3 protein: CASSPVLSEAFF. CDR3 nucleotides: TGTGCCAGCAGCCCCGTCTTATCTGAAGCTTTCTTT.

The DNA for the CDR3 is TGCGCCAGCAGCTTGGTCTCGGGGGTATCCTACAATGAGCAGTTCTTC. Amino acids: CASSLVSGVSYNEQFF. The chain carries TRBV5-1 and TRBJ2-1; possibly TRBD2 for D (6 bases). In germline, CDR1 is SGHRS, CDR2 YFSETQ. The CDR3 runs 16 residues. Between the trimmed V and J ends, which lost 0 bases and 1 base, there was a span of 11 bases.

CDR3 loop: CASSRDRGGGELFF. The CDR3 DNA sequence: TGTGCCAGCAGTCGGGACAGGGGTGGCGGGGAGCTGTTTTTT. This chain uses TRBV5-6 with TRBJ2-2; TRBD1 matches 10 bases. Germline V gene sequence: CDR1 SGHDT, CDR2 YYEEEE. Trimming at V came to 5 bases and at J to 7 bases, leaving 5 bases not matched to a gene. There are 14 residues in the CDR3.

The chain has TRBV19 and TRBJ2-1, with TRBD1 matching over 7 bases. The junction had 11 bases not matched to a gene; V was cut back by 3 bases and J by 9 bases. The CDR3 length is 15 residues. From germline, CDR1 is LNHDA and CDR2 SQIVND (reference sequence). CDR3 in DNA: TGTGCCAGTAGTATTGGGGACAGTCTAGTCGGTGAGCAGTTCTTC. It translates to CASSIGDSLVGEQFF.

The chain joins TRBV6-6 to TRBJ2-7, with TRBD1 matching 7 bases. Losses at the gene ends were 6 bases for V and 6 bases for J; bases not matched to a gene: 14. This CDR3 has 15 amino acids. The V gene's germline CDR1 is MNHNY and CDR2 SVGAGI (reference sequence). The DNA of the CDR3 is TGTGCCAGCAGCCCGCCGAGGGGGCTCATACGCGAGCAGTACTTC. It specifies CASSPPRGLIREQYF.

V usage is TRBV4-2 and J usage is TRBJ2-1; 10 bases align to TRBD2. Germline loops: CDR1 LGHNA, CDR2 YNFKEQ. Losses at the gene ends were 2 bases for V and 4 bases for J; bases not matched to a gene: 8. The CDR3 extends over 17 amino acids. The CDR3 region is CASSQLPSGGQYNEQFF. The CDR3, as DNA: TGTGCCAGCAGCCAACTCCCTAGCGGGGGCCAATACAATGAGCAGTTCTTC.

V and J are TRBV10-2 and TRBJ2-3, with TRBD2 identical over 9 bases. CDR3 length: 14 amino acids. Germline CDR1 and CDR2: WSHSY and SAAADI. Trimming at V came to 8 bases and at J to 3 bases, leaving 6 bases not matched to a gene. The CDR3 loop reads CASGASGGTDTQYF. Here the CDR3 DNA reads TGCGCCAGCGGGGCCAGCGGGGGGACAGATACGCAGTATTTT.

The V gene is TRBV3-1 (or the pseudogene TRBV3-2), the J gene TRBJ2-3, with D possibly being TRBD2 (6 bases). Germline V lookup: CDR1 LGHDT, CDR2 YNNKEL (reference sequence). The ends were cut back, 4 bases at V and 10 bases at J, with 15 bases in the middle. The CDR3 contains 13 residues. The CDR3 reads CASSPQEVAAQYF. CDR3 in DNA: TGTGCCAGCAGCCCCCAGGAGGTAGCGGCGCAGTATTTT.

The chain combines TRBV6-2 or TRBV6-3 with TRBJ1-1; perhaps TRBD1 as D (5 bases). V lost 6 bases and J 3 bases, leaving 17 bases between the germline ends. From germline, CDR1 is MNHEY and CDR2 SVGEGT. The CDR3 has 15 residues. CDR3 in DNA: TGTGCCAGCAGCCGGAGACAGCCGGTAGACACTGAAGCTTTCTTT. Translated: CASSRRQPVDTEAFF.

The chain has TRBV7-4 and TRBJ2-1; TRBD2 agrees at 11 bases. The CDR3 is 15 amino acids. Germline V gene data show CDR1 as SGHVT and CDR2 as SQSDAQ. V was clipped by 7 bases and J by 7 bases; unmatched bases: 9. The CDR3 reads CASIVSGGAGNEQFF. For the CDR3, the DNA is TGTGCCAGCATCGTTAGCGGGGGGGCCGGGAATGAGCAGTTCTTC.

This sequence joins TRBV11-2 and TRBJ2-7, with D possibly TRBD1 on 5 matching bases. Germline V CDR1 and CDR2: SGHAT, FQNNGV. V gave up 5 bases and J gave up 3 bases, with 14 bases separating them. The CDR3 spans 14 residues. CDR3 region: CASSEDTIHYEQYF. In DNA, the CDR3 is TGTGCCAGCAGCGAGGACACTATCCACTACGAGCAGTACTTC.

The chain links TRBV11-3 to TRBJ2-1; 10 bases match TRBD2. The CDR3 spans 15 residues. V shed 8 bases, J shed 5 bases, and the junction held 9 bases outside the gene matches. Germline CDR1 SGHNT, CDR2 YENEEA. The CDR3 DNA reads TGTGCCAGCGGACAGCGGGGGGGCCAAGACAATGAGCAGTTCTTC. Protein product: CASGQRGGQDNEQFF. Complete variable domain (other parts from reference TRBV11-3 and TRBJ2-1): EAGVVQSPRYKIIEKKQPVAFWCNPISGHNTLYWYLQNLGQGPELLIRYENEEAVDDSQLPKDRFSAERLKGVDSTLKIQPAELGDSAVYLCASGQRGGQDNEQFFGPGTRLTVL.